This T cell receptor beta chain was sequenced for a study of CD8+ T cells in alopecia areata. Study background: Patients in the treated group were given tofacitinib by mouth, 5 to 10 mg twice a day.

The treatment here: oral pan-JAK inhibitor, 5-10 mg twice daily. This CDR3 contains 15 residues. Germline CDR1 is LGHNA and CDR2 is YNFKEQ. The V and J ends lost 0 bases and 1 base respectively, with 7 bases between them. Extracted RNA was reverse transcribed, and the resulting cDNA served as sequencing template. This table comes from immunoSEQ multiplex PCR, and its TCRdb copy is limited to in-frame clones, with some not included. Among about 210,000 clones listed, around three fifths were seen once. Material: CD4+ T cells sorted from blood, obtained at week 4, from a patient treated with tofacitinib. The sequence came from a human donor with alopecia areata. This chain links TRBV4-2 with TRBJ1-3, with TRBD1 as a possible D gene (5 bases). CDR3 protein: CASSQDRASGNTIYF. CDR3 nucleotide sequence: TGTGCCAGCAGCCAAGACAGGGCTTCTGGAAACACCATATATTTT.